This T cell receptor (beta chain) emerged from a study of blood T cell repertoires in COVID-19. CDR1 is SEHNR, CDR2 FQNEAQ, per germline (reference sequence). The trim removed 4 bases at V and 6 bases at J, leaving 10 bases unmatched. The length of the CDR3 is 15 residues. TCRdb keeps only in-frame clones here, not all; method: immunoSEQ multiplex PCR. This sample carries around 250,000 clones, about 82% of them seen once, and the ten largest clones take around an eighth. The receptor comes from a man older than 75 with acute or convalescent COVID-19. The specimen was peripheral blood. V gene TRBV7-9 combines with J gene TRBJ1-2; 8 bases fit TRBD1. CDR3 nucleotides: TGTGCCAGCAGCTCCGAGCTGACAGGGGAGGATGGCTACACCTTC. This translates into CASSSELTGEDGYTF.